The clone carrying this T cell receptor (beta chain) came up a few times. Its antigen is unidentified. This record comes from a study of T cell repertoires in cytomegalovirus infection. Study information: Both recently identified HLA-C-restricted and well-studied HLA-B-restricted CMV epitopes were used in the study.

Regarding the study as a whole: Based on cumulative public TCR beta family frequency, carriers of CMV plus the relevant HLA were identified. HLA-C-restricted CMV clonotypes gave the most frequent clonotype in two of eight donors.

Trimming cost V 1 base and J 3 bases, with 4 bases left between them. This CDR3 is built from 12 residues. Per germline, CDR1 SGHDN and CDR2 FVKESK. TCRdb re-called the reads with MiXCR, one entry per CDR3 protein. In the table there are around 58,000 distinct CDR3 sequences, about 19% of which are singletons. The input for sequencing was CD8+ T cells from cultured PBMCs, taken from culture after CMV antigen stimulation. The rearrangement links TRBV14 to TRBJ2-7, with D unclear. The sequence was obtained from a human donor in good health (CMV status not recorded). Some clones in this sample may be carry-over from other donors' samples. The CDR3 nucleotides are TGTGCCAGCAGCCAAGTCGGCTACGAGCAGTACTTC. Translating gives CASSQVGYEQYF. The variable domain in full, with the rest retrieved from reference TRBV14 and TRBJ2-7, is EAGVTQFPSHSVIEKGQTVTLRCDPISGHDNLYWYRRVMGKEIKFLLHFVKESKQDESGMPNNRFLAERTGGTYSTLKVQPAELEDSGVYFCASSQVGYEQYFGPGTRLTVT.